This T cell receptor beta chain was obtained from a study of control samples from healthy donors and cancer patients. The ends lost 4 bases at V and 4 bases at J; junction bases unmatched: 5. The CDR3 is 15 residues long. Germline V lookup: CDR1 LNHDA, CDR2 SQIVND (reference sequence). Data came from immunoSEQ multiplex PCR; TCRdb stores just in-frame clones and leaves some out. The data hold 350,000 to 450,000 clones, with 90% observed a single time. The rearrangement links TRBV19 to TRBJ1-3, with 9 bases identical to TRBD1. Material for sequencing was PBMCs. This sequence originates from a man aged 40-49 years with head and neck cancer. CDR3 DNA sequence: TGTGCCAGTAGTACACAGGGGGCGCCCGGAAACACCATATATTTT. It codes for CASSTQGAPGNTIYF.